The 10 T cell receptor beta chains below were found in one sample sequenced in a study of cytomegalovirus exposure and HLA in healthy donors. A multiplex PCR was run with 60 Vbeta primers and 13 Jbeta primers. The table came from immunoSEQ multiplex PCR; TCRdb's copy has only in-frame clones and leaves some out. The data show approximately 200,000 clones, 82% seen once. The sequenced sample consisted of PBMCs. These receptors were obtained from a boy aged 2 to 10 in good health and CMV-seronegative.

The CDR3 spells CAWEGISLNTEAFF. The CDR3, as DNA: TGTGCCTGGGAGGGCATCAGTTTGAACACTGAAGCTTTCTTT. V gene TRBV30 combines with J gene TRBJ1-1; D uncertain. The germline V gene encodes CDR1 GTSNPN and CDR2 SVGIG (reference sequence). Trimming took off 5 bases at V and 0 bases at J, with 13 bases between the two ends. The CDR3 is 14 residues long.

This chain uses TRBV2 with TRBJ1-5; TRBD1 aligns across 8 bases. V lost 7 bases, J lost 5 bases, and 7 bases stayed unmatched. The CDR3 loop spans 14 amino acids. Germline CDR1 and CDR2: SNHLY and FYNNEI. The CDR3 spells CASTNGQGYQPQHF. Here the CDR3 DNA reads TGTGCCAGCACCAATGGACAGGGCTATCAGCCCCAGCATTTT.

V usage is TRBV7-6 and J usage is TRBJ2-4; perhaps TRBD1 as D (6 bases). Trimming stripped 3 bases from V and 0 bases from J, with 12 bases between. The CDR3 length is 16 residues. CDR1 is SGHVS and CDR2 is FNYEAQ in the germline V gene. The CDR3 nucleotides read TGTGCCAGCAGCTTGGGCCACAGGGAAGCCAAAAACATTCAGTACTTC. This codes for CASSLGHREAKNIQYF.

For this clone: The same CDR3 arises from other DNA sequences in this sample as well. The CDR3 DNA sequence: TGTGCCAGCAGCTTGTGGACCCGGGTATGGGCCCCAAGCGGAGATACGCAGTATTTT. Encoded protein: CASSLWTRVWAPSGDTQYF. V is TRBV5-6 and J is TRBJ2-3; possibly TRBD2 for D (5 bases). The CDR3 sequence is 19 residues long. Germline CDR1 reads SGHDT; CDR2 reads YYEEEE. The V end lost 1 base, the J end lost 5 bases, and 26 bases lay between the germline ends.

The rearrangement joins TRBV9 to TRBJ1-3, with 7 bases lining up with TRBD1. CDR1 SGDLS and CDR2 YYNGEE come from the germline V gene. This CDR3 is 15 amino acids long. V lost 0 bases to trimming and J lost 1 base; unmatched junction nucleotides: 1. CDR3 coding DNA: TGTGCCAGCAGCGTAGAGGGGGCTTCTGGAAACACCATATATTTT. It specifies CASSVEGASGNTIYF.

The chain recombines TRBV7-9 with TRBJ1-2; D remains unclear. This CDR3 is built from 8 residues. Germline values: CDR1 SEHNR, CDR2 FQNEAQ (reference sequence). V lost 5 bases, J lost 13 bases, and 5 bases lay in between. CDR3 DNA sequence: TGTGCCAGCAGCCAGCGCACCTTC. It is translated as CASSQRTF.

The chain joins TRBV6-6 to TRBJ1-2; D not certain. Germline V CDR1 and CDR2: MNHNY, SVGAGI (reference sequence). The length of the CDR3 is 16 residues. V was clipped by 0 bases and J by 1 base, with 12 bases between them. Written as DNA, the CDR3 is TGTGCCAGCAGTTACTCGGGCCTCGGGAGTAACTATGGCTACACCTTC. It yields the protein CASSYSGLGSNYGYTF.

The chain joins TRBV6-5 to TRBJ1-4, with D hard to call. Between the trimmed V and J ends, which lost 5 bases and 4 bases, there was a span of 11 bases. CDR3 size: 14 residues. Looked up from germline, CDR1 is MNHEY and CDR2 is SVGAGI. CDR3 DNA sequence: TGTGCCAGCAGTGCGACAACATTTAATGAAAAACTGTTTTTT. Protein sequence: CASSATTFNEKLFF.

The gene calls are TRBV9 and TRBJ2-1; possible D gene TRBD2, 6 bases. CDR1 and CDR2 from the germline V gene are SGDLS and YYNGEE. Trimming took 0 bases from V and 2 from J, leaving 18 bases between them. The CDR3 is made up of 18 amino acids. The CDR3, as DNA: TGTGCCAGCAGCGTAGGGGGCGGGGAGTTCGCTCCCTACAATGAGCAGTTCTTC. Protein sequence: CASSVGGGEFAPYNEQFF. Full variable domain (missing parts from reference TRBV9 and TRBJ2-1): DSGVTQTPKHLITATGQRVTLRCSPRSGDLSVYWYQQSLDQGLQFLIQYYNGEERAKGNILERFSAQQFPDLHSELNLSSLELGDSALYFCASSVGGGEFAPYNEQFFGPGTRLTVL.

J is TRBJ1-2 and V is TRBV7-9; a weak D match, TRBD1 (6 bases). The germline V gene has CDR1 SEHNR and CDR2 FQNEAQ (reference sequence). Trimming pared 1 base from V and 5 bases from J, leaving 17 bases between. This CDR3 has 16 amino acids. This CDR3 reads CASSLDWDTIEYGYTF. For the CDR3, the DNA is TGTGCCAGCAGCTTAGATTGGGACACAATAGAGTATGGCTACACCTTC. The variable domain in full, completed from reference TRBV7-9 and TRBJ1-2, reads DTGVSQNPRHKITKRGQNVTFRCDPISEHNRLYWYRQTLGQGPEFLTYFQNEAQLEKSRLLSDRFSAERPKGSFSTLEIQRTEQGDSAMYLCASSLDWDTIEYGYTFGSGTRLTVV.